This TCR beta chain comes out of a study of cytomegalovirus exposure and HLA in healthy donors. CDR3 length: 24 amino acids. PCR amplification relied on 60 Vbeta primers (plus 13 Jbeta primers). Per the study methods: Unique TCR beta chains numbered roughly 83 million in a later analysis, with about 9.9 million shared. Sequencing was performed with immunoSEQ multiplex PCR; in TCRdb, only in-frame clones are kept and a portion is missing. That table gives V, J and clone size, and the DNA gave D and trimming. The sample yields roughly 120,000 clones, about 75% seen once. The chain recombines TRBV1 with TRBJ1-4; the table assigns TRBD1, which was not confirmed against the DNA. TRBV1 is a listed pseudogene. Sample: PBMCs. This TCR came from a man aged 55 to 70 in good health and CMV-seropositive. The CDR3 coding sequence is TGCACCAGCAGCCAAGTCTCTCGGGACAGTCAGGCTTCCTGGACCCGTACAACTAATGAAAAACTGTTTTTT. Protein: CTSSQVSRDSQASWTRTTNEKLFF.